This TCR beta chain was identified in a study of blood T cell repertoires in COVID-19. About the research overall: The United States, Italy and Spain provided the acute and convalescent COVID-19 samples. T cells, B-cell-depleted T cells, or PBMCs supplied cDNA or gDNA.

This CDR3 has 15 amino acids. With 0 bases clipped from V and 4 bases from J, the junction kept 2 bases outside the gene matches. The V gene's germline CDR1 is SEHNR and CDR2 FQNEAQ (reference sequence). Data came from immunoSEQ multiplex PCR; TCRdb stores just in-frame clones and leaves some out. The table includes some 120,000 clones, more than 70% detected once. Input material: peripheral blood. The rearrangement uses TRBV7-9 and TRBJ2-3; 9 bases agree with TRBD2. The source of this sequence is a man older than 75 with active or convalescent COVID-19. The CDR3 DNA follows: TGTGCCAGCAGCTTAGCCGCGGGGGGGGCAGATACGCAGTATTTT. Protein: CASSLAAGGADTQYF.